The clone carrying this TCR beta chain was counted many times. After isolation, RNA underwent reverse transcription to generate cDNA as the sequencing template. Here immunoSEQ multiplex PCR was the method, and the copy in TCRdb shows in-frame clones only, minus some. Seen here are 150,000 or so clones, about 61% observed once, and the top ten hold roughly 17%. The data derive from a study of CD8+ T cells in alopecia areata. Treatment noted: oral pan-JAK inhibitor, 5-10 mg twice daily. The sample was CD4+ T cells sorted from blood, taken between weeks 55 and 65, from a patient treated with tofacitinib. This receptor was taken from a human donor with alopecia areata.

CDR3 residues: CASSSTSGGHNEQFF. CDR3 bases: TGTGCCAGCAGTTCGACTAGCGGGGGGCACAATGAGCAGTTCTTC. The chain links TRBV7-2 to TRBJ2-1; 13 bases fit TRBD2. The CDR3 length is 15 residues. With 6 bases clipped from V and 5 bases from J, the junction kept 4 bases outside the gene matches. Per germline, CDR1 SGHTA and CDR2 FQGNSA. Complete variable domain (other parts from reference TRBV7-2 and TRBJ2-1): GAGVSQSPSNKVTEKGKDVELRCDPISGHTALYWYRQSLGQGLEFLIYFQGNSAPDKSGLPSDRFSAERTGGSVSTLTIQRTQQEDSAVYLCASSSTSGGHNEQFFGPGTRLTVL.